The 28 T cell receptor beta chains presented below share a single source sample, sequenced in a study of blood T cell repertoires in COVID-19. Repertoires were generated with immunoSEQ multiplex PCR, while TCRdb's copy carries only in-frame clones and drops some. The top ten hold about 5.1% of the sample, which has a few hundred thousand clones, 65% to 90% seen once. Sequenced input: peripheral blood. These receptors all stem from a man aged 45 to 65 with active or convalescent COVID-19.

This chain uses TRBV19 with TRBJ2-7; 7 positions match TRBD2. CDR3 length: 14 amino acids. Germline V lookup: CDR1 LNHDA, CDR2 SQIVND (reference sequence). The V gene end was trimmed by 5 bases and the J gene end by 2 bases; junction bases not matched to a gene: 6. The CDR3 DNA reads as TGTGCCAGTAGTCCGCGGGAGAGGGCCTACGAGCAGTACTTC. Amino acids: CASSPRERAYEQYF.

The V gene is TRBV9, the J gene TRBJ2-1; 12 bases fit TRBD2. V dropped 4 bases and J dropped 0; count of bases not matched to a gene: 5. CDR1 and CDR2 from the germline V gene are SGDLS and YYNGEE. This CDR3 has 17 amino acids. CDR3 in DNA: TGTGCCAGCAGCTTGACTAGCGGGGGATACTCCTACAATGAGCAGTTCTTC. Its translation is CASSLTSGGYSYNEQFF.

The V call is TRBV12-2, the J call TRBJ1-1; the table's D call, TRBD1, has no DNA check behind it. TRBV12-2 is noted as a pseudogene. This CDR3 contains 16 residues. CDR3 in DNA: TGTGCAAGTCGCTTAGCGCAGGGGAAAGGGAACACTGAAGCTTTCTTT. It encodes CASRLAQGKGNTEAFF.

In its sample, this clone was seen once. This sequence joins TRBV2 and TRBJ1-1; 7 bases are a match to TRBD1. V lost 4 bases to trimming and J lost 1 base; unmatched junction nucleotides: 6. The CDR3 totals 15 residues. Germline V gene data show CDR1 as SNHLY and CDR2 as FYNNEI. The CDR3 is CASSGDAGGNTEAFF. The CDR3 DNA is TGTGCCAGCAGTGGGGATGCAGGGGGGAACACTGAAGCTTTCTTT.

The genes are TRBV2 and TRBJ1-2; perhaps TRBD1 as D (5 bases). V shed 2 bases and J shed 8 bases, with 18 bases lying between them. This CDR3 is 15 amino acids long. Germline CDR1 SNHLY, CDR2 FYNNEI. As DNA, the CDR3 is TGTGCCAGCAGTGAACGCCCGATGGGGGGAGTAGGCTACACCTTC. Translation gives CASSERPMGGVGYTF. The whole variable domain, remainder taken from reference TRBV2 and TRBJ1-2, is EPEVTQTPSHQVTQMGQEVILRCVPISNHLYFYWYRQILGQKVEFLVSFYNNEISEKSEIFDDQFSVERPDGSNFTLKIRSTKLEDSAMYFCASSERPMGGVGYTFGSGTRLTVV.

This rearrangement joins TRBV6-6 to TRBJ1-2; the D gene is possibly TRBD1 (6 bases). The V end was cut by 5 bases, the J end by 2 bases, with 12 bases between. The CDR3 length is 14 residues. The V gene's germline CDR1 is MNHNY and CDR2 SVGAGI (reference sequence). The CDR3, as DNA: TGTGCCAGCAGTACTACACAGGGAAACTATGGCTACACCTTC. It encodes CASSTTQGNYGYTF.

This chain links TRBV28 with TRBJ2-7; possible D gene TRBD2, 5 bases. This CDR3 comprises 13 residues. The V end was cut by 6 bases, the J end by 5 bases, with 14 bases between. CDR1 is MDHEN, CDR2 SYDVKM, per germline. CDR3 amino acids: CASREAIGDEQYF. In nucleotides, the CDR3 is TGTGCCAGCAGGGAGGCTATTGGCGACGAGCAGTACTTC.

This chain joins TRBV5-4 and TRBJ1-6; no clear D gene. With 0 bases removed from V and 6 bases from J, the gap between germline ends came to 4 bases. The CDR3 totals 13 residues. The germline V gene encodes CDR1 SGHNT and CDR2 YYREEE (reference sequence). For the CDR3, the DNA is TGTGCCAGCAGCTTGGACAGTAATTCACCCCTCCACTTT. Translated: CASSLDSNSPLHF.

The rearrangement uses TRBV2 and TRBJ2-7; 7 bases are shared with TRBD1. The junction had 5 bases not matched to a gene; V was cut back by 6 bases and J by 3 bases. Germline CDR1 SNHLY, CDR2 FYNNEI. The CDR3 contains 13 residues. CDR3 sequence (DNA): TGTGCCAGCAGAAGGGACAGTTACTACGAGCAGTACTTC. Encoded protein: CASRRDSYYEQYF. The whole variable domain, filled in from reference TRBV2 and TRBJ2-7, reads EPEVTQTPSHQVTQMGQEVILRCVPISNHLYFYWYRQILGQKVEFLVSFYNNEISEKSEIFDDQFSVERPDGSNFTLKIRSTKLEDSAMYFCASRRDSYYEQYFGPGTRLTVT.

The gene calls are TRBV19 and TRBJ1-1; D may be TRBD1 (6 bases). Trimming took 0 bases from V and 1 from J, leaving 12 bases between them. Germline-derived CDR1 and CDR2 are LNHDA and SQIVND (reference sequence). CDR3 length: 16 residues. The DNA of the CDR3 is TGTGCCAGTAGTATAGAAGGGGACACCACGAACACTGAAGCTTTCTTT. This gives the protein CASSIEGDTTNTEAFF.

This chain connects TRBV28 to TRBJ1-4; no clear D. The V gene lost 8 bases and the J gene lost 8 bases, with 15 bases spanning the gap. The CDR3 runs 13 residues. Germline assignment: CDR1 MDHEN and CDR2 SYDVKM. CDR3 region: CASVLSGGEKLFF. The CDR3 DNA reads TGTGCCAGCGTTCTTAGTGGAGGGGAAAAACTGTTTTTT.

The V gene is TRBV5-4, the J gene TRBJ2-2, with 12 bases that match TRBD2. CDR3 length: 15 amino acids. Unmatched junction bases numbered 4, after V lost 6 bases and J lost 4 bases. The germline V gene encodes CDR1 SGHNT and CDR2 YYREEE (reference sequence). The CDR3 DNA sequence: TGTGCCAGCACCAGGACTAGCGGGACCACCGGGGAGCTGTTTTTT. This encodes CASTRTSGTTGELFF.

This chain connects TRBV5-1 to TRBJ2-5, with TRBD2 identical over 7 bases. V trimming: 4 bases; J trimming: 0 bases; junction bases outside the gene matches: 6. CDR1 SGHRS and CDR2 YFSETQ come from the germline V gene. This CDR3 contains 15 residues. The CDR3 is CASSLQAGNQETQYF. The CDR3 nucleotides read TGCGCCAGCAGCCTCCAAGCGGGAAACCAAGAGACCCAGTACTTC.

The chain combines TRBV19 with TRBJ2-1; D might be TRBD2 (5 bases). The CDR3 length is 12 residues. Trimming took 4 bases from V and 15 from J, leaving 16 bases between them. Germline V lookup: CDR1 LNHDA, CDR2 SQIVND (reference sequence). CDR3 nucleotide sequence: TGTGCCAGTAGTAATGATCAAGGTCGGGGGTTCTTC. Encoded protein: CASSNDQGRGFF.

CDR3 coding DNA: TGTGCCAGTGGGCTACAGGGGAATCCGCACTCTGGGGCCAACGTCCTGACTTTC. Protein: CASGLQGNPHSGANVLTF. The V gene is TRBV19, the J gene TRBJ2-6, with 7 bases fitting TRBD1. This CDR3 spans 18 amino acids. Germline CDR1 is LNHDA and CDR2 is SQIVND (reference sequence). V trimming: 8 bases; J trimming: 0 bases; junction bases outside the gene matches: 13.

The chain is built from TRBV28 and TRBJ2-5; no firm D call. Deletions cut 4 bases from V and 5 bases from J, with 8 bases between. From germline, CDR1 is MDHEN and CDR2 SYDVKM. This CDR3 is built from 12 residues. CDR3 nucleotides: TGTGCCAGCAGTTCAAATGTTGAGACCCAGTACTTC. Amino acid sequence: CASSSNVETQYF.

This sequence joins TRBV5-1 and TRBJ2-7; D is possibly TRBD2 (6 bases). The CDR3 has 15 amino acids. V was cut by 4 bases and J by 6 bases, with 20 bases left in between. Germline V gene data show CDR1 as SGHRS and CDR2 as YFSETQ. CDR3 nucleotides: TGCGCCAGCAGCGCCGCCCCGGGACTCCCAGGCGAGCAGTACTTC. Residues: CASSAAPGLPGEQYF.

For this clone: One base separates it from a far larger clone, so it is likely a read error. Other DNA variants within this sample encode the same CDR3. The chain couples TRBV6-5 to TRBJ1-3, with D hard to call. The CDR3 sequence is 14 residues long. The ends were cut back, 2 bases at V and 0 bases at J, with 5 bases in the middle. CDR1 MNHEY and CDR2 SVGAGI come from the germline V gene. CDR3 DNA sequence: TGTGCCAGCAGTTACGGAGGCTCTGGAAACACCATATATTTT. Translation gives CASSYGGSGNTIYF.

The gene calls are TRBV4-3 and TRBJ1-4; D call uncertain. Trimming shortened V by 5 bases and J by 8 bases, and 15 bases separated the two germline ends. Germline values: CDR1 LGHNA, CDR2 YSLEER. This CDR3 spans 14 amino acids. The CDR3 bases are TGCGCCAGCAGCTCGTTGGGCAGTGGAGAAAAACTGTTTTTT. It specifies CASSSLGSGEKLFF.

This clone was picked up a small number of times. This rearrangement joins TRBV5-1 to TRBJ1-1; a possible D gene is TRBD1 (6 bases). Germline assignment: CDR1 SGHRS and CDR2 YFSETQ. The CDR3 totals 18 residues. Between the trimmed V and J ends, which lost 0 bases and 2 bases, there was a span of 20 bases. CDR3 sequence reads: CASSLASGRGRLNTEAFF. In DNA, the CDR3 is TGCGCCAGCAGCTTGGCCTCGGGCAGGGGAAGACTTAACACTGAAGCTTTCTTT.

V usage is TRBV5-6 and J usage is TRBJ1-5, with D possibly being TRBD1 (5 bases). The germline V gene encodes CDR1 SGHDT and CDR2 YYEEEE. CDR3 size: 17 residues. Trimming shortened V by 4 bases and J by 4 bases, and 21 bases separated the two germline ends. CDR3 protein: CASSNSLGLSRNQPQHF. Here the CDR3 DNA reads TGTGCCAGCAGCAATTCCCTGGGGCTCTCGCGGAATCAGCCCCAGCATTTT.

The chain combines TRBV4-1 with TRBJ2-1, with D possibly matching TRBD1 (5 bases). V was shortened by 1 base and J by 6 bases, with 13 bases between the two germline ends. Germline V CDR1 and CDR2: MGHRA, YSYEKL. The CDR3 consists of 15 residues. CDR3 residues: CASSQGVARANEQFF. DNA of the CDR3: TGCGCCAGCAGCCAAGGAGTAGCCAGGGCCAATGAGCAGTTCTTC.

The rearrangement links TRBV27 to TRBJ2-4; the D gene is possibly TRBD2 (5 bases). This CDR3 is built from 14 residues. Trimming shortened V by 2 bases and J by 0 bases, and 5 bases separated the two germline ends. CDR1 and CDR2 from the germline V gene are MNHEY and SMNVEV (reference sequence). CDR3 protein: CASSLAGAKNIQYF. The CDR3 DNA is TGTGCCAGCAGTTTAGCGGGAGCCAAAAACATTCAGTACTTC.

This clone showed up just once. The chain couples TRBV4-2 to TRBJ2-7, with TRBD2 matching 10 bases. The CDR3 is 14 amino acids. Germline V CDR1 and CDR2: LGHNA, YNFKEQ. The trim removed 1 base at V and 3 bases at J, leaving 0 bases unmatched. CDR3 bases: TGTGCCAGCAGCCAAGCTAGCGGGAGCTACGAGCAGTACTTC. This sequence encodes CASSQASGSYEQYF.

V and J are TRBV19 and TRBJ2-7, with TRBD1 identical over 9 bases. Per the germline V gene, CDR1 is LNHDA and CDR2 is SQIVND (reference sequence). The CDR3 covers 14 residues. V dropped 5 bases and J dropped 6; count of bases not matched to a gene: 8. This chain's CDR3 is CASSRDREFSEQYF. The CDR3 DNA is TGTGCCAGTAGTCGGGACAGGGAGTTTAGCGAGCAGTACTTC.

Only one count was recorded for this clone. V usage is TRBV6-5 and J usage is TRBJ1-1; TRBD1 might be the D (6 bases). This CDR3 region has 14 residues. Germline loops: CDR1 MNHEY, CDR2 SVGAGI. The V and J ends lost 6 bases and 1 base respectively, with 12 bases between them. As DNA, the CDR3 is TGTGCCAGCAGAGGCGCGGGGGCGAACACTGAAGCTTTCTTT. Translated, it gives CASRGAGANTEAFF.

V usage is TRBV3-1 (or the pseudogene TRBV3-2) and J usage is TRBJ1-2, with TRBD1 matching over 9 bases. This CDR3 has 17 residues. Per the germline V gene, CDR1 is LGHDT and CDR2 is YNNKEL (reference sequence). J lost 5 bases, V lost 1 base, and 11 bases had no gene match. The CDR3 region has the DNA TGTGCCAGCAGCCAAGGGTCCGGACAGGGGCCCACTTATGGCTACACCTTC. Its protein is CASSQGSGQGPTYGYTF.

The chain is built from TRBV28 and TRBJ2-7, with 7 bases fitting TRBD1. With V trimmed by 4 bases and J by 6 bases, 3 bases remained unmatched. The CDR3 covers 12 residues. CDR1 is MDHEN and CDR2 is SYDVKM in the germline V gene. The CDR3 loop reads CASSSRQGEQYF. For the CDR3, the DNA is TGTGCCAGCAGTTCCCGACAGGGCGAGCAGTACTTC.